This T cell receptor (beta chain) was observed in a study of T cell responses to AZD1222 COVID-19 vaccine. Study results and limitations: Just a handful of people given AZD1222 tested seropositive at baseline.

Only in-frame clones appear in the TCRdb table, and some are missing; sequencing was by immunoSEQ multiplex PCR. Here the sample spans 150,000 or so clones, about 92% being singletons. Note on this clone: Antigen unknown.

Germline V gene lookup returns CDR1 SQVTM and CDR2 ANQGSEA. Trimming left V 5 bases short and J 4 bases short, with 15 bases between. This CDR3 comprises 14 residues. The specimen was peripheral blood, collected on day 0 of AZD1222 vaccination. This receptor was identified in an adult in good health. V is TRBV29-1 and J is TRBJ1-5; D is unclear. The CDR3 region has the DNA TGCAGCGTTACCCAAAGCGGACCGAATCAGCCCCAGCATTTT. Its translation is CSVTQSGPNQPQHF.